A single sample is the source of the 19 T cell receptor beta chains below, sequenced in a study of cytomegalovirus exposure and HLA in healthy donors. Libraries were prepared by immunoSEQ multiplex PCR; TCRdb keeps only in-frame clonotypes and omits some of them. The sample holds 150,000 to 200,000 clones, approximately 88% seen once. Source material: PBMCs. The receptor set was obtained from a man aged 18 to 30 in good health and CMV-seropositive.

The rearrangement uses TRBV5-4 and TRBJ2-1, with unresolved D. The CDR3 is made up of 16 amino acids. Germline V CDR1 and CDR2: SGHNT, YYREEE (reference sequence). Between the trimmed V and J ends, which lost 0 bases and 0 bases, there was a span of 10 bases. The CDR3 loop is CASSLAVRSSYNEQFF. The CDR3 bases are TGTGCCAGCAGCTTGGCCGTTCGTAGCTCCTACAATGAGCAGTTCTTC.

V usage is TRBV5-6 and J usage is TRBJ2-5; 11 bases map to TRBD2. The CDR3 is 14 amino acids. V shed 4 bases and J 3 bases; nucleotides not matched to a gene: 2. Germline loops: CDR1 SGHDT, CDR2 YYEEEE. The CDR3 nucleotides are TGTGCCAGCAGCGCGGGACTAGCGGAAGAGACCCAGTACTTC. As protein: CASSAGLAEETQYF. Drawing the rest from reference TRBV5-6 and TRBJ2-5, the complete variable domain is DAGVTQSPTHLIKTRGQQVTLRCSPKSGHDTVSWYQQALGQGPQFIFQYYEEEERQRGNFPDRFSGHQFPNYSSELNVNALLLGDSALYLCASSAGLAEETQYFGPGTRLLVL.

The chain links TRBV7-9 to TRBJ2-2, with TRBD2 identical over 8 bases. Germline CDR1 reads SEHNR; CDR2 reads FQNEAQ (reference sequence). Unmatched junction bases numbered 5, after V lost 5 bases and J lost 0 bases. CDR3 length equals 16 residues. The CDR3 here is CASSLSGGTNTGELFF. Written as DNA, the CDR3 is TGTGCCAGCAGCCTGAGCGGGGGTACGAACACCGGGGAGCTGTTTTTT.

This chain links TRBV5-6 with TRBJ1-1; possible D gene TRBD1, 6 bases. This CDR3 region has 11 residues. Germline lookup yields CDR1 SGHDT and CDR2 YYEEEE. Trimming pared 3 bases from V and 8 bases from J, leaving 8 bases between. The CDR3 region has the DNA TGTGCCAGCAGCTGGGGGACAGAAGCTTTCTTT. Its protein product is CASSWGTEAFF.

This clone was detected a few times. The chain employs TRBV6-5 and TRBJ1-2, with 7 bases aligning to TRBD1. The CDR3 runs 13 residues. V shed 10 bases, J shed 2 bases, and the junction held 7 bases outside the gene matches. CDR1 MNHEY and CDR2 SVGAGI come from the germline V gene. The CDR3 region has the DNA TGTGCCACCGGCAGGGGGAGCAACTATGGCTACACCTTC. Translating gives CATGRGSNYGYTF.

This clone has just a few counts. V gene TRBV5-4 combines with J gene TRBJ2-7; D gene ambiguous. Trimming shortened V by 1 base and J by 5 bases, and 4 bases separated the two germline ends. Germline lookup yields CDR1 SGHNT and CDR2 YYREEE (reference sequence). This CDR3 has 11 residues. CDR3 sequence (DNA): TGTGCCAGCAGCTTGCTCGACGAGCAGTACTTC. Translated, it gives CASSLLDEQYF.

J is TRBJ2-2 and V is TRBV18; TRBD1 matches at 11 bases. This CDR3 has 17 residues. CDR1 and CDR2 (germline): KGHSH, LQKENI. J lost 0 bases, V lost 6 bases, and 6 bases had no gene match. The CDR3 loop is CASSPGQGGPNTGELFF. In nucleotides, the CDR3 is TGTGCCAGCTCGCCGGGACAGGGGGGTCCGAACACCGGGGAGCTGTTTTTT.

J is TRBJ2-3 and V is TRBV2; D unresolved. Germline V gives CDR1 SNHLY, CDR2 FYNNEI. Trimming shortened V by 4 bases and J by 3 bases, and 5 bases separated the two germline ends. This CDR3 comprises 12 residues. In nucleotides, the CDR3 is TGTGCCAGCAGTGTTACAACAGATACGCAGTATTTT. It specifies CASSVTTDTQYF.

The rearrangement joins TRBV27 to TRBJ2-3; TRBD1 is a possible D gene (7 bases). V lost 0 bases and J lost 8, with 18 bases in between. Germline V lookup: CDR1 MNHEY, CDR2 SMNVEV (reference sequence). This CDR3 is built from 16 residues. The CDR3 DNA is TGTGCCAGCAGTTTATCCCAGGGGGGACCCTCTGGTACGCAGTATTTT. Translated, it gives CASSLSQGGPSGTQYF.

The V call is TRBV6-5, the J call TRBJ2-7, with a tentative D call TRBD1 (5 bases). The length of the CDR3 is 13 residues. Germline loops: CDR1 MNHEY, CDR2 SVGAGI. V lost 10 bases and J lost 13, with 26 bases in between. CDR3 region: CANKSPGFFVQYF. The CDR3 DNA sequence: TGTGCCAACAAAAGTCCAGGGTTCTTCGTGCAATACTTC.

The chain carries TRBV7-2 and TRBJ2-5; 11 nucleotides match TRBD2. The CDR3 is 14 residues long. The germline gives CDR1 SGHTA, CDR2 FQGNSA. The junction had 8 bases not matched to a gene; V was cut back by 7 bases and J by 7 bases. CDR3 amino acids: CASNLLAGGGTQYF. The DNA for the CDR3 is TGTGCCAGCAACCTTCTAGCGGGAGGTGGGACCCAGTACTTC.

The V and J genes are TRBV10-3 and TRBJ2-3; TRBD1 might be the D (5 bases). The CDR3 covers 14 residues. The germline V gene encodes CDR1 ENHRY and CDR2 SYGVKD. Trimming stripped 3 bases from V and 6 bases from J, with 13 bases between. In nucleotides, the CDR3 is TGTGCCATCAGTGAAAACTCACAGGCGGATACGCAGTATTTT. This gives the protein CAISENSQADTQYF.

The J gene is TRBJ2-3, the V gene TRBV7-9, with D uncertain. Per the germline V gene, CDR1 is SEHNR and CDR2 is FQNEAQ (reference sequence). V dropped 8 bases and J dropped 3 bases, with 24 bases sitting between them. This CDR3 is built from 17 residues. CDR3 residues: CASGSDWRDVGTDTQYF. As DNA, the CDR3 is TGTGCCAGCGGCTCGGATTGGAGAGATGTCGGTACAGATACGCAGTATTTT.

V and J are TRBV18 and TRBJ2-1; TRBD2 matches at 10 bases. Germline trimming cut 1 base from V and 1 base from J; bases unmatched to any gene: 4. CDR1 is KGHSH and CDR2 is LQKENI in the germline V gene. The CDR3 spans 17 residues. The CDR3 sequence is CASSPLRTSGSYNEQFF. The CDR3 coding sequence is TGTGCCAGCTCACCACTAAGGACTAGCGGTTCCTACAATGAGCAGTTCTTC.

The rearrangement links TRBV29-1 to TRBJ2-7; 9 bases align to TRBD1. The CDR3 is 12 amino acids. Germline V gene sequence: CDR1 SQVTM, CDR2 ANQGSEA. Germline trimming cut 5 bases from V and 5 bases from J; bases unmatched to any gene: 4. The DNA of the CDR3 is TGCAGCGTTATTCGGACAGGGGACGAGCAGTACTTC. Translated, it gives CSVIRTGDEQYF.

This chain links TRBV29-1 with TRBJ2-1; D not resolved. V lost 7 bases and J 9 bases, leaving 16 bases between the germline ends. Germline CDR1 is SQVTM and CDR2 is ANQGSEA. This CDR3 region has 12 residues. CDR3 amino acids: CSALRDTIEQFF. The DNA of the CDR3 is TGCAGCGCTCTAAGAGATACTATTGAGCAGTTCTTC.

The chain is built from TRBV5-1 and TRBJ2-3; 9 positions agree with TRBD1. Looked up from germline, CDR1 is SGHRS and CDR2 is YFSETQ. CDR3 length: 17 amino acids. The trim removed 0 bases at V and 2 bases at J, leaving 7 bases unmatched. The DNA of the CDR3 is TGCGCCAGCAGCTTGGCCTGGGACAGGGTGATCACAGATACGCAGTATTTT. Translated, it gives CASSLAWDRVITDTQYF.

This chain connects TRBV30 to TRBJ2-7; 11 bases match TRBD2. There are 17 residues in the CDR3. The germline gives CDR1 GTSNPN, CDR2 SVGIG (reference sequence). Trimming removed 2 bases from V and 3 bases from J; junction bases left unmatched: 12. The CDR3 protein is CAWSPPLAGGENYEQYF. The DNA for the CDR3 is TGTGCCTGGAGTCCCCCCTTAGCGGGAGGGGAGAACTACGAGCAGTACTTC.

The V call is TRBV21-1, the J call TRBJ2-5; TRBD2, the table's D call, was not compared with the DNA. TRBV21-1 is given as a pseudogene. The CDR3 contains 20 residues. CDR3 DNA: TGTGCCAGCAGCAAAGGCTTGTCTGGTTCTAGCGGGGGTTCCCGGGAGACCCAGTACTTC. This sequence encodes CASSKGLSGSSGGSRETQYF.